Following are 4 T cell receptor beta chains from one sample sequenced in a study of blood T cell repertoires in COVID-19. TCRdb's table, derived via immunoSEQ multiplex PCR, lists solely in-frame clones and lacks some. The table shows tens of thousands of clones, with more than 75% occurring only once. The source material was peripheral blood. The receptors were sampled from a woman between 65 and 79 years old with acute or convalescent COVID-19.

V gene TRBV5-8 combines with J gene TRBJ1-2; D gene ambiguous. This CDR3 has 14 amino acids. CDR1 is SGHTS and CDR2 is YDEGEE in the germline V gene. With 2 bases removed from V and 1 base from J, the gap between germline ends came to 9 bases. The CDR3 reads CASSFPFLNYGYTF. Here the CDR3 DNA reads TGTGCCAGCAGCTTCCCCTTCCTTAACTATGGCTACACCTTC.

V gene TRBV19 combines with J gene TRBJ2-1; 8 bases match TRBD2. Looked up from germline, CDR1 is LNHDA and CDR2 is SQIVND (reference sequence). This CDR3 contains 16 residues. V shed 3 bases and J 3 bases; nucleotides not matched to a gene: 7. This chain's CDR3 is CASSMELAAFYNEQFF. The CDR3 DNA reads TGTGCCAGTAGTATGGAACTAGCGGCCTTCTACAATGAGCAGTTCTTC.

The J gene is TRBJ2-1, the V gene TRBV19; D may be TRBD2 (5 bases). The CDR3 is 15 residues long. The ends were cut back, 8 bases at V and 8 bases at J, with 22 bases in the middle. Germline assignment: CDR1 LNHDA and CDR2 SQIVND (reference sequence). The DNA for the CDR3 is TGTGCCAGTGCCACCGGACGGGAAAACTGGGATGAGCAGTTCTTC. It translates to CASATGRENWDEQFF.

The rearrangement links TRBV6-1 to TRBJ2-7, with 8 positions matching TRBD2. V was clipped by 2 bases and J by 2 bases; unmatched bases: 5. Germline V gene data show CDR1 as MNHNS and CDR2 as SASEGT. The CDR3 is 15 residues long. The CDR3, as DNA: TGTGCCAGCAGTGAATCCTCCGGGAGGGCCTACGAGCAGTACGTC. Translated: CASSESSGRAYEQYV.